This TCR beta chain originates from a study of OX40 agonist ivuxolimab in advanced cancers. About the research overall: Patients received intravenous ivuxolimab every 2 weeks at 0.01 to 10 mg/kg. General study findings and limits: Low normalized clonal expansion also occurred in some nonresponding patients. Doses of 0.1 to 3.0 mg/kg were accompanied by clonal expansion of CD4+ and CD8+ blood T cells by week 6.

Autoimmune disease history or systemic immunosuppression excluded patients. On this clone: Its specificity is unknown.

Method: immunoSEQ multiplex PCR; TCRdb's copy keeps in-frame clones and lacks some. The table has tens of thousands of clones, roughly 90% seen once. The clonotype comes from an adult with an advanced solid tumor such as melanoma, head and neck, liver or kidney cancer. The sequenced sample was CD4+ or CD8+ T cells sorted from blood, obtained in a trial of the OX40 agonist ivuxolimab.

CDR3 sequence reads: CASSGVLSSYNEQFF. The DNA for the CDR3 is TGTGCCAGCTCGGGAGTACTCAGCTCCTACAATGAGCAGTTCTTC. V is TRBV18 and J is TRBJ2-1, with D perhaps TRBD2 (5 bases). The CDR3 runs 15 residues. V dropped 6 bases and J dropped 0 bases, with 12 bases sitting between them. Germline V gene data show CDR1 as KGHSH and CDR2 as LQKENI.